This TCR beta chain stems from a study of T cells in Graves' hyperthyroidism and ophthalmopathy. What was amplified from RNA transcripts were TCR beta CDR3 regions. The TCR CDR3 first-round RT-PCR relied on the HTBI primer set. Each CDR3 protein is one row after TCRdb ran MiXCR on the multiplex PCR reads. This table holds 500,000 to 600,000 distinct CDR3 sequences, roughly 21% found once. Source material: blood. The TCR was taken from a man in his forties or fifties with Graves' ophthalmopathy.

CDR3 amino acids: CASTQGHHTDTQYF. CDR3 DNA: TGTGCCAGCACCCAAGGCCACCACACAGATACGCAGTATTTT. The gene calls are TRBV12-3 or TRBV12-4 and TRBJ2-3; D is ambiguous. The CDR3 runs 14 residues. Trimming shortened V by 7 bases and J by 2 bases, and 13 bases separated the two germline ends.